The clone carrying this TCR beta chain was counted once. Methods used by the authors: By means of reference gene primer amplification, nucleated cell counts were estimated. Some clones are missing from TCRdb's copy, which holds only in-frame ones; the method was immunoSEQ multiplex PCR. V and J calls and clone size are those listed in that table; D and trimming were worked out from the DNA. Among approximately 200,000 clones listed, 84% were seen once. The germline V gene encodes CDR1 MNHEY and CDR2 SVGAGI. With V trimmed by 11 bases and J by 4 bases, 9 bases remained unmatched. The CDR3 loop spans 14 amino acids. This record belongs to a study of blood T cell repertoires in COVID-19. Across the study: Both acute and convalescent COVID-19 samples were obtained from the United States, Italy and Spain.

Input material: peripheral blood. This TCR derives from a woman aged 60-70 years who had recovered from COVID-19. The genes are TRBV6-5 and TRBJ2-1; 9 bases match TRBD2. The CDR3 loop is CALGVSGGYNEQFF. The DNA for the CDR3 is TGTGCCTTAGGGGTGAGCGGGGGGTACAATGAGCAGTTCTTC.